This TCR beta chain was profiled in a study of T-cell memory formation after mild COVID-19. Study-level findings and limits: While clones contracting from day 15 to 85 were balanced between CD4 and CD8, later expanders leaned CD4+.

About this clonotype: Its target is unknown.

Germline V lookup: CDR1 DFQATT, CDR2 SNEGSKA (reference sequence). The CDR3 consists of 15 residues. The junction had 17 bases not matched to a gene; V was cut back by 3 bases and J by 13 bases. MiXCR was run by TCRdb on the 5' RACE reads, yielding one entry per CDR3 protein. The sample has approximately 270,000 distinct CDR3 sequences, 15% to 20% seen once. Sequencing was performed on PBMCs or a T cell subset sorted from them (not recorded which). The chain links TRBV20-1 to TRBJ2-5; the match to TRBD2 covers 10 bases. This clonotype was sampled from a man between 18 and 29 years old who had mild COVID-19 (a few samples of this study predate the infection). Cell type and time point are not known. The CDR3 is CSARRGSTSGPDGYF. The DNA of the CDR3 is TGCAGTGCTAGGAGGGGTTCGACTAGCGGGCCGGATGGGTACTTC.